Included here is one TCR beta chain sequence, with context. Naivety among CD8 cells was defined by CD45RO negativity and positive CCR7 selection, thereby excluding terminally differentiated effector memory CD45RA+ cells. There were no recent acute infections or vaccinations among the donors, who were healthy HIV-negative adults. The data were obtained in a study of shared clonotypes between healthy human individuals. Across the whole study: Aged between 18 and 49, the donors were a couple of women and three men.

The method was immunoSEQ multiplex PCR; TCRdb's version includes in-frame clones alone and lacks a portion of them. The data contain over 2,000,000 clones, just over 90% of them singletons. Sequenced material: naive CD8+ T cells from PBMCs. This receptor was identified in a young man in good health. Some clones in this sample may be carry-over from other donors' samples.

CDR3 amino acids: CASSYSRRGNEQFF. The DNA of the CDR3 is TGTGCCAGCAGTTACTCGAGGCGGGGGAATGAGCAGTTCTTC. The chain is built from TRBV6-6 and TRBJ2-1; 7 bases align to TRBD2. The V segment lost 0 bases and the J segment 7 bases; nucleotides outside the gene matches: 3. From germline, CDR1 is MNHNY and CDR2 SVGAGI (reference sequence). The CDR3 has 14 residues.